The 21 T cell receptor beta chains in this list originate from one sample, sequenced in a study of T cells in Graves' hyperthyroidism and ophthalmopathy. Template material for amplifying TCR beta CDR3 regions consisted of RNA transcripts. An initial round of RT-PCR targeting the TCR CDR3 relied on the HTBI primer set. MiXCR was run by TCRdb on the multiplex PCR reads, yielding one entry per CDR3 protein. The sample shows approximately 200,000 distinct CDR3 sequences, about 17% of them seen only once. The sample consisted of blood. These receptor sequences come from a man aged 40-55 years with Graves' hyperthyroidism.

This clonotype was found many times. This chain joins TRBV7-9 and TRBJ1-1; no reliable D call. CDR3 length equals 14 residues. Germline values: CDR1 SEHNR, CDR2 FQNEAQ (reference sequence). The V gene lost 7 bases and the J gene lost 1 base, with 13 bases spanning the gap. CDR3 in DNA: TGTGCCAGCACCCCCGGCGGCAGGAACACTGAAGCTTTCTTT. Translation: CASTPGGRNTEAFF. Using reference TRBV7-9 and TRBJ1-1 for the parts outside the CDR3, the full variable domain is DTGVSQNPRHKITKRGQNVTFRCDPISEHNRLYWYRQTLGQGPEFLTYFQNEAQLEKSRLLSDRFSAERPKGSFSTLEIQRTEQGDSAMYLCASTPGGRNTEAFFGQGTRLTVV.

This clonotype was seen at least ten times. V is TRBV18 and J is TRBJ2-3; TRBD2 agrees at 12 bases. J was trimmed by 2 bases and V by 5 bases; bases with no gene match: 5. The CDR3 spans 16 residues. CDR1 and CDR2 (germline): KGHSH, LQKENI. The CDR3 protein is CASSRTSGASTDTQYF. DNA of the CDR3: TGTGCCAGCTCAAGGACTAGCGGGGCGTCCACAGATACGCAGTATTTT.

This clonotype occurred a few times. The chain combines TRBV12-3 or TRBV12-4 with TRBJ2-3, with 7 bases lining up with TRBD1. The J segment lost 4 bases and the V segment lost 6 bases, leaving 7 bases of the junction unmatched. The CDR3 contains 14 residues. This CDR3 is CASSIQGSADTQYF. The CDR3 coding sequence is TGTGCCAGCAGCATACAGGGGTCGGCAGATACGCAGTATTTT.

The V call is TRBV15, the J call TRBJ2-5; D tentatively fits TRBD1 or TRBD2 (5 bases each). Deletions cut 5 bases from V and 13 bases from J, with 23 bases between. CDR1 is LNHNV, CDR2 YYDKDF, per germline (reference sequence). The CDR3 extends over 14 amino acids. The CDR3 region is CATSPPGRPSQVYF. CDR3 sequence (DNA): TGTGCCACCAGCCCCCCGGGACGGCCATCTCAAGTGTACTTC.

There are many counts of this clonotype. V gene TRBV3-1 combines with J gene TRBJ2-7, with TRBD2 as a possible D gene (7 bases). The CDR3 loop spans 13 amino acids. Germline V gene sequence: CDR1 LGHDT, CDR2 YNNKEL (reference sequence). V lost 3 bases and J lost 3, with 9 bases in between. DNA of the CDR3: TGTGCCAGCAGCCACGGGGGGCTCTACGAGCAGTACTTC. It translates to CASSHGGLYEQYF.

This clonotype was counted many times. The rearrangement joins TRBV7-9 to TRBJ2-1; TRBD1 aligns across 7 bases. The germline gives CDR1 SEHNR, CDR2 FQNEAQ (reference sequence). V shed 1 base, J shed 2 bases, and the junction held 8 bases outside the gene matches. This CDR3 comprises 17 residues. The CDR3 loop is CASSLVVGTVAYNEQFF. The CDR3 DNA follows: TGTGCCAGCAGCTTAGTAGTTGGGACAGTAGCCTACAATGAGCAGTTCTTC.

This clonotype was recorded at least ten times. The chain has TRBV24-1 and TRBJ1-4; tentative D call: TRBD1 (6 bases). The V end was cut by 2 bases, the J end by 7 bases, with 13 bases between. This CDR3 spans 15 amino acids. Germline CDR1 is KGHDR and CDR2 is SFDVKD. This chain's CDR3 is CATSDWGRGGEKLFF. The CDR3 DNA sequence: TGTGCCACCAGTGATTGGGGGCGCGGAGGTGAAAAACTGTTTTTT.

This clonotype was counted many times. The chain combines TRBV28 with TRBJ2-2; the D gene could be TRBD1 or TRBD2 (5 bases each). The CDR3 totals 17 residues. Germline V lookup: CDR1 MDHEN, CDR2 SYDVKM. V was clipped by 5 bases and J by 9 bases, with 25 bases between them. As DNA, the CDR3 is TGTGCCAGCAGTCTCAGGGACCCTTTAATTGGGGCATGGGAGCTGTTTTTT. It specifies CASSLRDPLIGAWELFF. Full variable domain (remainder filled in from reference TRBV28 and TRBJ2-2): DVKVTQSSRYLVKRTGEKVFLECVQDMDHENMFWYRQDPGLGLRLIYFSYDVKMKEKGDIPEGYSVSREKKERFSLILESASTNQTSMYLCASSLRDPLIGAWELFFGEGSRLTVL.

In regard to this clonotype: A read error may explain this, as a much larger clone is one base away. The genes are TRBV12-3 or TRBV12-4 and TRBJ1-5, with D hard to call. The CDR3 runs to 17 residues. V lost 6 bases to trimming and J lost 0 bases, with 18 bases between them. DNA of the CDR3: TGTGCCAGCAGCCCTCCCTACCGGCGGAATAGCAATCAGCCCCAGCATTTT. Protein sequence: CASSPPYRRNSNQPQHF.

With respect to this clonotype: A much larger clone differs by one base, so this may be a read error. The J gene is TRBJ1-1, the V gene TRBV20-1, with TRBD1 identical over 10 bases. Looked up from germline, CDR1 is DFQATT and CDR2 is SNEGSKA (reference sequence). The CDR3 spans 13 residues. CDR3 sequence: CSSRTGGNTEALF. As DNA, the CDR3 is TGCAGTTCGCGGACAGGGGGAAACACTGAAGCTCTCTTT.

This clonotype was counted between two and nine times. The V gene is TRBV20-1, the J gene TRBJ2-2, with TRBD2 as a possible D gene (6 bases). There are 14 residues in the CDR3. The ends were cut back, 6 bases at V and 7 bases at J, with 18 bases in the middle. Germline V gene lookup returns CDR1 DFQATT and CDR2 SNEGSKA (reference sequence). For the CDR3, the DNA is TGCAGTGCAGGGCGGGGCCCGAGGGACGGGGAGCTGTTTTTT. Residues: CSAGRGPRDGELFF.

In this sample, this clonotype turned up a few times. The V call is TRBV6-2 or TRBV6-3, the J call TRBJ2-5; D unclear. This CDR3 region has 11 residues. V lost 7 bases and J lost 4, with 7 bases in between. CDR1 and CDR2 from the germline V gene are MNHEY and SVGEGT. In nucleotides, the CDR3 is TGTGCCAGCAATATACTAGAGACCCAGTACTTC. Protein sequence: CASNILETQYF.

This clonotype was detected ten times or more. The chain is built from TRBV28 and TRBJ1-2; D may be TRBD1 (5 bases). The CDR3 runs to 15 residues. Per germline, CDR1 MDHEN and CDR2 SYDVKM. V lost 7 bases and J lost 5, with 20 bases in between. The CDR3 coding sequence is TGTGCCAGCATCCTAGCCGGGTCTGGGGCATATGGCTACACCTTC. Its translation: CASILAGSGAYGYTF.

The rearrangement uses TRBV12-3 or TRBV12-4 and TRBJ1-5; a weak D match, TRBD1 (5 bases). The CDR3 sequence is 14 residues long. Trimming removed 4 bases from V and 1 base from J, with 8 bases in between. The CDR3 coding sequence is TGTGCCAGCAGTTGGGGGGGAAGCAATCAGCCCCAGCATTTT. Protein: CASSWGGSNQPQHF.

As for this clonotype: A much larger clone differs from this one at a single base, so this may be a read error. The chain is built from TRBV2 and TRBJ1-3; possibly TRBD1 for D (5 bases). CDR1 SNHLY and CDR2 FYNNEI come from the germline V gene. The CDR3 is 16 amino acids. The CDR3 nucleotides are TGTGCCAGCAGTGAAGCGCTATTTGGGGCTGGAAACGCCATATATTTT. It is translated as CASSEALFGAGNAIYF.

This clonotype was detected ten times or more. The chain combines TRBV28 with TRBJ2-2; 8 positions agree with TRBD2. The length of the CDR3 is 14 residues. Looked up from germline, CDR1 is MDHEN and CDR2 is SYDVKM. The CDR3 DNA is TGTGGCTCGCGGGGGGCCGGTAGCACCGGGGAGCTGTTTTTT. Translated: CGSRGAGSTGELFF.

This clonotype was detected ten times or more. V and J are TRBV2 and TRBJ2-1; TRBD1 aligns across 11 bases. V was pared by 9 bases and J by 7 bases, with 11 bases of the junction left unmatched. This CDR3 region has 15 residues. The germline CDR1 and CDR2 sequences are SNHLY and FYNNEI. This CDR3 is CASSAGTGGLNEQFF. As DNA, the CDR3 is TGTGCCAGTTCGGCCGGGACAGGGGGACTAAATGAGCAGTTCTTC.

This clonotype was seen many times. The chain links TRBV2 to TRBJ2-2; 7 bases are a match to TRBD1. J lost 6 bases, V lost 7 bases, and 5 bases had no gene match. This CDR3 comprises 13 residues. Germline CDR1 and CDR2: SNHLY and FYNNEI. The CDR3 loop reads CASIRQGSGELFF. The CDR3 DNA reads as TGTGCCAGCATCAGACAGGGCTCCGGGGAGCTGTTTTTT.

This rearrangement joins TRBV19 to TRBJ2-5; the match to TRBD1 covers 9 bases. Germline lookup yields CDR1 LNHDA and CDR2 SQIVND (reference sequence). Losses at the gene ends were 11 bases for V and 0 bases for J; bases not matched to a gene: 10. The CDR3 runs 15 residues. CDR3 in DNA: TGTGCCCAAGCTACACAGGGGGCGCACCAAGAGACCCAGTACTTC. Translating it yields CAQATQGAHQETQYF.

This clonotype was seen many times. The chain links TRBV20-1 to TRBJ2-3; possibly TRBD2 for D (7 bases). The CDR3 is made up of 14 amino acids. The V end lost 4 bases, the J end lost 5 bases, and 16 bases lay between the germline ends. Germline CDR1 and CDR2: DFQATT and SNEGSKA (reference sequence). CDR3 residues: CSAMEGGAEDTQYF. The CDR3 DNA sequence: TGCAGTGCTATGGAGGGGGGGGCCGAAGATACGCAGTATTTT.

The chain carries TRBV19 and TRBJ2-2, with D perhaps matching TRBD1 or TRBD2 (5 bases each). Per germline, CDR1 LNHDA and CDR2 SQIVND (reference sequence). V was cut by 7 bases and J by 3 bases, with 15 bases left in between. This CDR3 is 15 amino acids long. The CDR3 nucleotides read TGTGCCAGTAACGATCGAGGGGAACACACCGGGGAGCTGTTTTTT. Translation: CASNDRGEHTGELFF.